This TCR beta chain is from a study of shared clonotypes between healthy human individuals. Source study methods: Filtering differed since immunoSEQ provided only junctions, with no quality scores. TCRdb's copy holds only in-frame clones and misses some; the assay was immunoSEQ multiplex PCR. V and J calls and clone size are copied from that table; D and trimming were computed from the DNA. The table lists 780,000 or so clones, 55% to 80% of them singletons. The study, taken as a whole, reports: Several donors showed sharing of 4.5% to 5% of naive CD4 clonotypes. Clonotype sharing among donors, it was expected, would be affected by sequencing depth. Larger estimated richness was generally seen in naive subsets than in memory subsets.

Notes on this clone: Its target is unknown.

Germline V gives CDR1 MDHEN, CDR2 SYDVKM. This CDR3 is 13 amino acids long. The germline V and J ends were trimmed by 8 bases and 7 bases, with 17 bases remaining between them. The sequence came from a woman aged 25 to 39 in good health. The sequenced sample consisted of memory CD4+ T cells sorted from blood. Described subset: CD45RA-negative fraction. The V call is TRBV28, the J call TRBJ1-2, with D perhaps matching TRBD1 (5 bases). Here the CDR3 reads CASGRDRVSGYTF. CDR3 nucleotide sequence: TGTGCCAGCGGGAGGGACCGGGTCTCTGGCTACACCTTC.